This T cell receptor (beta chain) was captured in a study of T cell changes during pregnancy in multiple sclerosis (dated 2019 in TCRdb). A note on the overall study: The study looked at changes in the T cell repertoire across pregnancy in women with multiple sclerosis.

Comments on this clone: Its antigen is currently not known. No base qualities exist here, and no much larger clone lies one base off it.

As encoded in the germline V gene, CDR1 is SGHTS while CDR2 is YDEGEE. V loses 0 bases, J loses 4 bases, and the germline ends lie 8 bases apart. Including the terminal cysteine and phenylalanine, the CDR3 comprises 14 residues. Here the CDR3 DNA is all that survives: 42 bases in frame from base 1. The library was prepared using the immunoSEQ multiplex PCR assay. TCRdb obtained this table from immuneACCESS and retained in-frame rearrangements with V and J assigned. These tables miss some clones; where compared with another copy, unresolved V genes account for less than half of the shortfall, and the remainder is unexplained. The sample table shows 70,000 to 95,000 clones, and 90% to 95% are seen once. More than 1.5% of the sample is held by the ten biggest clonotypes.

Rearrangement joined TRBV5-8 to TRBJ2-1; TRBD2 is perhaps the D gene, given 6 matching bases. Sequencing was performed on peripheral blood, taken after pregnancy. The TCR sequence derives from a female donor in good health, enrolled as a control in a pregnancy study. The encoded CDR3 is CASSLVGSYNEQFF. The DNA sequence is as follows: TGTGCCAGCAGCTTGGTCGGGAGTTACAATGAGCAGTTCTTC.